This T cell receptor beta chain was identified in a study of T cell repertoires in cytomegalovirus infection. Study information: Based on public TCR beta signatures, there were indications of CMV infection and of a matching HLA type. Points from the study as a whole: Pooled public TCR beta family frequency picked out CMV carriers with the relevant HLA. CMV-specific TCR beta clonotypes restricted by HLA-C were the ones dominating the ex vivo response.

MiXCR was run by TCRdb on the reads, yielding one entry per CDR3 protein. Among around 210,000 distinct CDR3 sequences, 6.5% were seen once, and the ten largest hold around 6.5%. This clonotype was seen repeatedly, ten times or more. Antigen: not known. Germline V lookup: CDR1 SGHDN, CDR2 FVKESK. The CDR3 length is 15 residues. V gave up 1 base and J gave up 3 bases, with 13 bases separating them. The sequence was collected from a human donor in good health (CMV status not recorded). Some clones in this sample may be carry-over from other donors' samples. V usage is TRBV14 and J usage is TRBJ2-7, with D possibly matching TRBD1 (6 bases). Material for sequencing was PBMCs. CDR3 in amino acids: CASSQAITGNYEQYF. In DNA form, the CDR3 reads TGTGCCAGCAGCCAAGCCATCACAGGGAACTACGAGCAGTACTTC.